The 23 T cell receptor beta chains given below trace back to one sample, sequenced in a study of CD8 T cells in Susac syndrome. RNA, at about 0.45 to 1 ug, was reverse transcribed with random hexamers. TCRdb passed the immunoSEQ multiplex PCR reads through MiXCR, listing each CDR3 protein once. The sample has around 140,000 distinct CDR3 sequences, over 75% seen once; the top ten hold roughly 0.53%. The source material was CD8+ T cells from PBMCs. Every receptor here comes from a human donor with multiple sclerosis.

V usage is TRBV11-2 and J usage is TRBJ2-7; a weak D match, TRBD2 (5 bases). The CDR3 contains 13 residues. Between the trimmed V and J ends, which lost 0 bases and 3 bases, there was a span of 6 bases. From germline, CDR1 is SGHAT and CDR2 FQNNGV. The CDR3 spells CASSLERDYEQYV. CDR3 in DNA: TGTGCCAGCAGCTTAGAGAGGGACTACGAGCAGTACGTC.

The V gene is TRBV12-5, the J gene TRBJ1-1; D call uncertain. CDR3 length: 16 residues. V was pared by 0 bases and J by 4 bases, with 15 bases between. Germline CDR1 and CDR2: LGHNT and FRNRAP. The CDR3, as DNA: TGTGCTAGTGGTTTGGTACGGTGGGGTTGGAGCACTGAAGCTTTCTTT. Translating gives CASGLVRWGWSTEAFF. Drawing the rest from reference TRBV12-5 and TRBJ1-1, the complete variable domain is DARVTQTPRHKVTEMGQEVTMRCQPILGHNTVFWYRQTMMQGLELLAYFRNRAPLDDSGMPKDRFSAEMPDATLATLKIQPSEPRDSAVYFCASGLVRWGWSTEAFFGQGTRLTVV.

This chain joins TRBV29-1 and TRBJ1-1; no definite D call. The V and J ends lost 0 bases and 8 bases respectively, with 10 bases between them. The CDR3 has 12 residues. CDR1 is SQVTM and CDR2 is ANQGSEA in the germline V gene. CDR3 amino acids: CSVEDAPGEAFF. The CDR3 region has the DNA TGCAGCGTTGAAGATGCACCGGGGGAAGCTTTCTTT. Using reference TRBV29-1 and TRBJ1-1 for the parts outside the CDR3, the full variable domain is SAVISQKPSRDICQRGTSLTIQCQVDSQVTMMFWYRQQPGQSLTLIATANQGSEATYESGFVIDKFPISRPNLTFSTLTVSNMSPEDSSIYLCSVEDAPGEAFFGQGTRLTVV.

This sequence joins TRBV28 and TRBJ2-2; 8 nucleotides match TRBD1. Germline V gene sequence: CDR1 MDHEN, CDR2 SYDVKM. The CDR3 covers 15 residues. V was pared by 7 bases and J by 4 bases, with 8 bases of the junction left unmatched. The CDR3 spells CASNPGQVSTGELFF. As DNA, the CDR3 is TGTGCCAGCAACCCGGGACAGGTTTCCACCGGGGAGCTGTTTTTT.

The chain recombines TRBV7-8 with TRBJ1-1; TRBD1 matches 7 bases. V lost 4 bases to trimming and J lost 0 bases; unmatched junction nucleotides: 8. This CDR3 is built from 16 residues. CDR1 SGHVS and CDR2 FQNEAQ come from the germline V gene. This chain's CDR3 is CASSSRDSFLNTEAFF. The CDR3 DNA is TGTGCCAGCAGCTCCCGGGACAGCTTCTTGAACACTGAAGCTTTCTTT.

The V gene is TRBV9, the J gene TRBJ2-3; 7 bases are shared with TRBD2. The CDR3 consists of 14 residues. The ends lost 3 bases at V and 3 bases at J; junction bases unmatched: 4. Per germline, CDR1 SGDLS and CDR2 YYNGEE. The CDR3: CASSGTRGTDTQYF. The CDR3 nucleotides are TGTGCCAGCAGCGGGACTAGGGGTACAGATACGCAGTATTTT.

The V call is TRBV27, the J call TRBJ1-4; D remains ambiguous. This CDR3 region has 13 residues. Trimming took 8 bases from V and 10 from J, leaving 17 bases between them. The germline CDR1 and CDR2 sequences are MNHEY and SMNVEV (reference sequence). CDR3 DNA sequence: TGTGCCAGCTCTGGACCCTCGGCCGGAAAACTGTTTTTT. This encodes CASSGPSAGKLFF. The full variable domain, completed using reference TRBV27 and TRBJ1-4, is EAQVTQNPRYLITVTGKKLTVTCSQNMNHEYMSWYRQDPGLGLRQIYYSMNVEVTDKGDVPEGYKVSRKEKRNFPLILESPSPNQTSLYFCASSGPSAGKLFFGSGTQLSVL.

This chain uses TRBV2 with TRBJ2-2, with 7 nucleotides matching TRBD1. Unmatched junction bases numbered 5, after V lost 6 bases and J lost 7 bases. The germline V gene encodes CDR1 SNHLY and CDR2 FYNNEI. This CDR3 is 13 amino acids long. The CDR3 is CASRNRGVGELFF. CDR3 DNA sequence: TGTGCCAGCAGAAACAGGGGCGTCGGGGAGCTGTTTTTT.

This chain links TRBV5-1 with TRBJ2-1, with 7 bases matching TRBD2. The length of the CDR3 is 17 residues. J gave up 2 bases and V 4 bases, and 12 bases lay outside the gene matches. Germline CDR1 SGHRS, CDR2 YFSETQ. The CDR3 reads CASSPDPPSGPYNEQFF. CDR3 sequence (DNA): TGCGCCAGCAGCCCGGACCCTCCTAGCGGACCCTACAATGAGCAGTTCTTC.

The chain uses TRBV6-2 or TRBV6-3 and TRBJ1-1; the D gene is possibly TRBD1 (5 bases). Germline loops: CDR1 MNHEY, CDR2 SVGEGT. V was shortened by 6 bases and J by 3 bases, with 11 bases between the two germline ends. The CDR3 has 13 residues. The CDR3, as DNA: TGTGCCAGCAGCCTGGGACGGGACACTGAAGCTTTCTTT. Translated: CASSLGRDTEAFF.

The CDR3 here is CASSYLEGDTEAFF. The CDR3 DNA follows: TGTGCCAGCAGCTACCTGGAAGGGGACACTGAAGCTTTCTTT. This chain connects TRBV7-9 to TRBJ1-1; maybe TRBD1 (5 bases). This CDR3 region has 14 residues. With 4 bases removed from V and 3 bases from J, the gap between germline ends came to 12 bases. Germline loops: CDR1 SEHNR, CDR2 FQNEAQ (reference sequence). The full variable domain, its missing parts supplied by reference TRBV7-9 and TRBJ1-1, is DTGVSQNPRHKITKRGQNVTFRCDPISEHNRLYWYRQTLGQGPEFLTYFQNEAQLEKSRLLSDRFSAERPKGSFSTLEIQRTEQGDSAMYLCASSYLEGDTEAFFGQGTRLTVV.

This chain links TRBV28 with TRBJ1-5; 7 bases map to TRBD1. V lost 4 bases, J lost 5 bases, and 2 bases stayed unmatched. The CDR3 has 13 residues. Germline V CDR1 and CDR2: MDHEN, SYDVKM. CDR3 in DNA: TGTGCCAGCAGTTACACAGGGGATCAGCCCCAGCATTTT. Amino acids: CASSYTGDQPQHF.

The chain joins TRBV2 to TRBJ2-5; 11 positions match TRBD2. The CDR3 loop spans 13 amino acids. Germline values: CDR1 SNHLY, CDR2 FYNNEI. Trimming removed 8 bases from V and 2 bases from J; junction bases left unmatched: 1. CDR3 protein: CASRLAGQETQYF. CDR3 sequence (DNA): TGTGCCAGCCGACTAGCGGGGCAAGAGACCCAGTACTTC.

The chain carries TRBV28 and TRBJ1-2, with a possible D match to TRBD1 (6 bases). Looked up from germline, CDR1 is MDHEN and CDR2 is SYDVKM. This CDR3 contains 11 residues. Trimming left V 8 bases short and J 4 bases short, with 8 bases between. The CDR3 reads CASLQGYGYTF. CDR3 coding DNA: TGTGCCAGCTTACAGGGCTATGGCTACACCTTC.

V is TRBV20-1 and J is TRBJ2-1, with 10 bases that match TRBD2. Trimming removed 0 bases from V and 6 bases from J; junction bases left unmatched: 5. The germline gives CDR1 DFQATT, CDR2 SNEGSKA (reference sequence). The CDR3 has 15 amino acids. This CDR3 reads CSARELAGNPNEQFF. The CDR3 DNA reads TGCAGTGCTAGAGAACTAGCGGGAAACCCCAATGAGCAGTTCTTC.

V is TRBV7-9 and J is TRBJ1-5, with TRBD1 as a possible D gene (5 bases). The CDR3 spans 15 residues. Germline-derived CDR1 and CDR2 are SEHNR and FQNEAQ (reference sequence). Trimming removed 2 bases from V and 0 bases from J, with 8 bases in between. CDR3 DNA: TGTGCCAGCAGCTTACAGGGTACTAGCAATCAGCCCCAGCATTTT. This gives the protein CASSLQGTSNQPQHF.

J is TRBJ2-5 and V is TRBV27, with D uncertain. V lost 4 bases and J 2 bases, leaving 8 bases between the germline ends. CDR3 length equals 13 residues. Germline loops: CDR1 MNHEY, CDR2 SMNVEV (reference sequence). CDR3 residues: CASSSFNQETQYF. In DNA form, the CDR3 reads TGTGCCAGCAGTTCCTTCAATCAAGAGACCCAGTACTTC.

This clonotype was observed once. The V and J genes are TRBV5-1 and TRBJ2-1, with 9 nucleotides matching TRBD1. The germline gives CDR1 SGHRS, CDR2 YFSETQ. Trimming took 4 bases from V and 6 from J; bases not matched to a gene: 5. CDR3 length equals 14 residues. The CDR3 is CASSGGTGINEQFF. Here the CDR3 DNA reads TGCGCCAGCAGCGGAGGGACAGGGATCAATGAGCAGTTCTTC.

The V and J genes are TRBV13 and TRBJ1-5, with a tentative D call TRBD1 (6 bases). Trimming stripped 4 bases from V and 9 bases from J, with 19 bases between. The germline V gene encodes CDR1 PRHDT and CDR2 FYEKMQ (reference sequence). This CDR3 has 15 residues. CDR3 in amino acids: CASSSRQDGGGPQHF. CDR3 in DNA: TGTGCCAGCAGCTCAAGACAGGATGGAGGTGGGCCCCAGCATTTT.

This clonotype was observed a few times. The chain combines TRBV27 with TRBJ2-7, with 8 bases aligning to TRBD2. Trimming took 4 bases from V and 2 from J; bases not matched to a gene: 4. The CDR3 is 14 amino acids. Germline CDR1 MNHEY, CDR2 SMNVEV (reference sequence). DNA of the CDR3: TGTGCCAGCAGTTACGCCGGGGGGGCCTACGAGCAGTACTTC. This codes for CASSYAGGAYEQYF.

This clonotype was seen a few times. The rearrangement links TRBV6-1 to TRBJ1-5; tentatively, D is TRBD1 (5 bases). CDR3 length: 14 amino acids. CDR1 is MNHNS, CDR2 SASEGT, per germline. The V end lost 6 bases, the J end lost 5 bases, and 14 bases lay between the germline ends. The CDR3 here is CASSASGGDQPQHF. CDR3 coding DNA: TGTGCCAGCAGCGCAAGCGGAGGGGATCAGCCCCAGCATTTT.

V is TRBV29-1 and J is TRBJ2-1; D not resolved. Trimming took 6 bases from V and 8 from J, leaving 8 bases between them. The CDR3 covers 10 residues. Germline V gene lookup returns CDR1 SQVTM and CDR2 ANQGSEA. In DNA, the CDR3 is TGCAGCGTCCTTGGCGATGAGCAGTTCTTC. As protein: CSVLGDEQFF.

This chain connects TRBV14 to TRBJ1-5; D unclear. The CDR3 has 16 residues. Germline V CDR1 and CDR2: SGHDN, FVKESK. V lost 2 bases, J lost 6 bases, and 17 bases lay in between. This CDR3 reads CASSQQQNLWSQPQHF. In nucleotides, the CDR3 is TGTGCCAGCAGCCAACAACAGAACCTGTGGAGTCAGCCCCAGCATTTT.